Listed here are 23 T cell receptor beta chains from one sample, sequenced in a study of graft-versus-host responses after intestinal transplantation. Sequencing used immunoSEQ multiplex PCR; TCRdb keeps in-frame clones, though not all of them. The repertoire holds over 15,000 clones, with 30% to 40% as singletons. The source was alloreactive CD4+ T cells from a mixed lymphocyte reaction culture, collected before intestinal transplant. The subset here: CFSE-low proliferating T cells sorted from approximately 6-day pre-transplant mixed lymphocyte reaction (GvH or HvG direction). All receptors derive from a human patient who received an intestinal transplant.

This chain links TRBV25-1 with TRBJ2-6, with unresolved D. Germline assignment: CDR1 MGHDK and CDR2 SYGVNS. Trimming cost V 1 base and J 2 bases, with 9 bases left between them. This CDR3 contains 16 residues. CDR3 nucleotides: TGTGCCAGCAGTGAATCAACCTGGCCTGGGGCCAACGTCCTGACTTTC. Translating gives CASSESTWPGANVLTF. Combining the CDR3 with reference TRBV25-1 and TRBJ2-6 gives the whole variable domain EADIYQTPRYLVIGTGKKITLECSQTMGHDKMYWYQQDPGMELHLIHYSYGVNSTEKGDLSSESTVSRIRTEHFPLTLESARPSHTSQYLCASSESTWPGANVLTFGAGSRLTVL.

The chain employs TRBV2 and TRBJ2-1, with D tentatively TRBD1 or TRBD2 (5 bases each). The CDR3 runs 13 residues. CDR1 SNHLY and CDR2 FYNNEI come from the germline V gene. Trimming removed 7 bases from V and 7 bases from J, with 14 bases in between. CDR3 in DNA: TGTGCCAGCACCATAGTGGGGGTGAATGAGCAGTTCTTC. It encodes CASTIVGVNEQFF.

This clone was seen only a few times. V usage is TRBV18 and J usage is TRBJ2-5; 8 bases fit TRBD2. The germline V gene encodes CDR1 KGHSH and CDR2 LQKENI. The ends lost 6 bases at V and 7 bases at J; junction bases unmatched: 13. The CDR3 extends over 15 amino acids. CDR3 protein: CASSAGGSGVTTQYF. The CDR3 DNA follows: TGTGCCAGCTCCGCCGGGGGTAGCGGGGTTACGACCCAGTACTTC.

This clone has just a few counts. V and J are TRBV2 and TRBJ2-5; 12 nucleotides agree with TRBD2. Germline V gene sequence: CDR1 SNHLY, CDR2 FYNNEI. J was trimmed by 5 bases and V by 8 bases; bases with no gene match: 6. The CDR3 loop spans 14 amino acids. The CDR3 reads CASQLAGGPETQYF. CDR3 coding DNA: TGTGCCAGCCAGCTAGCGGGAGGGCCCGAGACCCAGTACTTC. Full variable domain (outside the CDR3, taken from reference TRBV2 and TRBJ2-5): EPEVTQTPSHQVTQMGQEVILRCVPISNHLYFYWYRQILGQKVEFLVSFYNNEISEKSEIFDDQFSVERPDGSNFTLKIRSTKLEDSAMYFCASQLAGGPETQYFGPGTRLLVL.

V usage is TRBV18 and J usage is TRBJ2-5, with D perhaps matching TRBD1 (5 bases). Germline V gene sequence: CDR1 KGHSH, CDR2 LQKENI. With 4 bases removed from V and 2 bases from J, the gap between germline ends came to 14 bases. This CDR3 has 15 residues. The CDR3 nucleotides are TGTGCCAGCTCACTCTTCTCGGACATGCAAGAGACCCAGTACTTC. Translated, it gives CASSLFSDMQETQYF.

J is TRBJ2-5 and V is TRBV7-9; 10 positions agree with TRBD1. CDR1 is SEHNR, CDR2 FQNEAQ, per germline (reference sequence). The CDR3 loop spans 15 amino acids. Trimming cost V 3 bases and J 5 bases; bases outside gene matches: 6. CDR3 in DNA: TGTGCCAGCAGCTTTACGGGACAGGGGTCGGAGACCCAGTACTTC. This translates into CASSFTGQGSETQYF.

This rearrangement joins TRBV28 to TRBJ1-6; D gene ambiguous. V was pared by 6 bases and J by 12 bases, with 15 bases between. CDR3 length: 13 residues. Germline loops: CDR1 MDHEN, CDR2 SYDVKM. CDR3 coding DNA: TGTGCCAGCAGAGGGCCTGCTTTGTTACCCCTCCACTTT. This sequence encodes CASRGPALLPLHF. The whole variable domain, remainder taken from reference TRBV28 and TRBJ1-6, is DVKVTQSSRYLVKRTGEKVFLECVQDMDHENMFWYRQDPGLGLRLIYFSYDVKMKEKGDIPEGYSVSREKKERFSLILESASTNQTSMYLCASRGPALLPLHFGNGTRLTVT.

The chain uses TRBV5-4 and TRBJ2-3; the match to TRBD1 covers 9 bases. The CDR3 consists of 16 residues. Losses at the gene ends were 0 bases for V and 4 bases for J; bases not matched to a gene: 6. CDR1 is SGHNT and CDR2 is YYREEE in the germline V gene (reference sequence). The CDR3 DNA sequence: TGTGCCAGCAGCTTGGTGGGGGACAGGGCCCCAGATACGCAGTATTTT. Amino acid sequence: CASSLVGDRAPDTQYF.

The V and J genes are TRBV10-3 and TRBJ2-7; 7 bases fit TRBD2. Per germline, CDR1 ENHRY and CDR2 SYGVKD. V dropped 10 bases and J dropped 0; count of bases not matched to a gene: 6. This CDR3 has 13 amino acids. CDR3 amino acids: CATREGVSYEQYF. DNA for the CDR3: TGTGCCACCAGGGAGGGTGTCTCCTACGAGCAGTACTTC.

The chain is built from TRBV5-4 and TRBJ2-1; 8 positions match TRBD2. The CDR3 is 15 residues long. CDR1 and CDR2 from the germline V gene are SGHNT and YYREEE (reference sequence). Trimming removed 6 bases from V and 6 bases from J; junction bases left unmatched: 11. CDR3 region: CASTVLAVQANEQFF. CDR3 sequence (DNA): TGTGCCAGCACCGTACTAGCGGTACAGGCCAATGAGCAGTTCTTC.

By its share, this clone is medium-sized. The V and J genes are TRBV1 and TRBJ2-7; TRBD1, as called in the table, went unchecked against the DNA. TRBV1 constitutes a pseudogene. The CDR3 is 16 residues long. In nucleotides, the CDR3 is TGCACCAGCAGCCAAGATCTTGACAGGGGGGACTACGAGCAGTACTTC. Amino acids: CTSSQDLDRGDYEQYF.

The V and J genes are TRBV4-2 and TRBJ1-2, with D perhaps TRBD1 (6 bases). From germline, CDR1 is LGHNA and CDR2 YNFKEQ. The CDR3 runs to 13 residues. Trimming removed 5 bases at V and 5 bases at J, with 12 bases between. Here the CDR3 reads CASSAGTRYGYTF. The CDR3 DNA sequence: TGTGCCAGCAGCGCCGGGACAAGATATGGCTACACCTTC.

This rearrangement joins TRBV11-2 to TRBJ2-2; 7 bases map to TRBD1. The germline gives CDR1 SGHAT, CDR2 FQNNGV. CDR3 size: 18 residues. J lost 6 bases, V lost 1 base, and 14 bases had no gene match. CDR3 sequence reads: CASSLAWGNRGVSGELFF. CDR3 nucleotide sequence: TGTGCCAGCAGCTTAGCGTGGGGAAACAGGGGTGTCTCCGGGGAGCTGTTTTTT.

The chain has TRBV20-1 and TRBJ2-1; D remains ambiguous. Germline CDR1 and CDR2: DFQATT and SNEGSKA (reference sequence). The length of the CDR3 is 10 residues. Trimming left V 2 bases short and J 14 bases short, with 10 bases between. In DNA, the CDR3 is TGCAGTGCTAGACTCCGGGTGGAGTTCTTC. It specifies CSARLRVEFF.

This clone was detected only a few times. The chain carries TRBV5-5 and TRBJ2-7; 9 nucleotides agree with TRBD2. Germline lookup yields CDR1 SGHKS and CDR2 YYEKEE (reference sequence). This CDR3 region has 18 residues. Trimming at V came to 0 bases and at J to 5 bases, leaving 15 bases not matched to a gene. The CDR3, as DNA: TGTGCCAGCAGCTTGGAGTGGCGGGGGGGCCGCCGGGCCGACGAGCAGTACTTC. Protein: CASSLEWRGGRRADEQYF.

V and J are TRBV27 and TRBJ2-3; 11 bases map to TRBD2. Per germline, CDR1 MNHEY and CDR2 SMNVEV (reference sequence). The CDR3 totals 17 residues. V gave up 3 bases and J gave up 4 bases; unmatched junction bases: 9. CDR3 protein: CASSFLLSGRGADTQYF. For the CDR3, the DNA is TGTGCCAGCAGTTTTCTCCTTAGCGGGAGGGGGGCAGATACGCAGTATTTT.

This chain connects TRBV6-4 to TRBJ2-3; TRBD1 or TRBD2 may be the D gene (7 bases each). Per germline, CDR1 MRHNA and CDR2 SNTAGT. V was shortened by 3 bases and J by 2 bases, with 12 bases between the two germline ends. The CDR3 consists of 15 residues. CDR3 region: CASSEQGGSTDTQYF. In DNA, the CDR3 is TGTGCCAGCAGTGAGCAGGGGGGGTCCACAGATACGCAGTATTTT.

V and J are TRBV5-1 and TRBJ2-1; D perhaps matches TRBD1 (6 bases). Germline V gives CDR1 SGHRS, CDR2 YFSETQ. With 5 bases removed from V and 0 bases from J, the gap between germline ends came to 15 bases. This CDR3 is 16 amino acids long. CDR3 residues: CASSSSGASSYNEQFF. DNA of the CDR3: TGCGCCAGCAGTTCGTCAGGGGCAAGCTCCTACAATGAGCAGTTCTTC.

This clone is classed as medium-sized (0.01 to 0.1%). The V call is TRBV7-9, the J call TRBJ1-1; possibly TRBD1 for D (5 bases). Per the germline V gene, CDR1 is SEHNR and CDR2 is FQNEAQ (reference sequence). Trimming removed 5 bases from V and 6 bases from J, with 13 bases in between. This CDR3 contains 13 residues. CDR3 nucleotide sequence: TGTGCCAGCAGCGCAAAGACAGCTTCTGAAGCTTTCTTT. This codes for CASSAKTASEAFF.

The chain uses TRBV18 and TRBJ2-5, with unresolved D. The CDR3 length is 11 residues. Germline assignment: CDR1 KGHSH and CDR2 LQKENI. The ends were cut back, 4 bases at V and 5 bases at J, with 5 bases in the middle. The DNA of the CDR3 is TGTGCCAGCTCACTAGAGGAGACCCAGTACTTC. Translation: CASSLEETQYF.

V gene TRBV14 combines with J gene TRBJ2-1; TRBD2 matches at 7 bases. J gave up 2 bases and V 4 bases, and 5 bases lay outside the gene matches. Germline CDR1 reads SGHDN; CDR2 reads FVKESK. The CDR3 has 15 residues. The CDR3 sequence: CASSLLSGPYNEQFF. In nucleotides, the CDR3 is TGTGCCAGCAGCCTACTTAGCGGGCCCTACAATGAGCAGTTCTTC.

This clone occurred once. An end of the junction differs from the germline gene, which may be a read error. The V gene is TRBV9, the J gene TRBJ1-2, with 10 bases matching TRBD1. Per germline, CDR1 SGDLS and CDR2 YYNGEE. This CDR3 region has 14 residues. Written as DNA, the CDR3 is TGTGCCAGCAGCGGACAGGGGGCTAACTATGGCTACATCTTC. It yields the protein CASSGQGANYGYIF.

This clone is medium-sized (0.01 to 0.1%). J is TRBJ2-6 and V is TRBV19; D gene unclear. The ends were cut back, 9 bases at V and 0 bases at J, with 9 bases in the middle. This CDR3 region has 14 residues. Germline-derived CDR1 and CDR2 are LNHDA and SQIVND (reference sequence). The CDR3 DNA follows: TGTGCCAGCCGGTTGGGCTCTGGGGCCAACGTCCTGACTTTC. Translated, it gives CASRLGSGANVLTF.